The sample holds many counts of the clone carrying this TCR beta chain. No antigen is known for it. The junction departs from the called germline gene at one end, perhaps through a read error. The data originate from a study of T cell repertoires in cytomegalovirus infection. Germline CDR1 SGHVS, CDR2 FNYEAQ. This CDR3 comprises 14 residues. TCRdb re-called the reads with MiXCR, one entry per CDR3 protein. This sample has 360,000 or so distinct CDR3 sequences, with about 35% found just once. This material consisted of cultured PBMCs, taken from culture after CMV antigen stimulation. This chain joins TRBV7-6 and TRBJ2-1; TRBD2 might be the D (6 bases). The TCR comes from a human donor in good health (CMV status not recorded). Some clones in this sample may be carry-over from other donors' samples. In DNA form, the CDR3 reads TGTGCCAGCAGCCTAGCGCCATCCTACAATGAGCAGTTCTTC. This translates into CASSLAPSYNEQFF.